This paragraph covers one T cell receptor beta chain sequence. Its specificity is unknown. This specimen belongs to a study of OX40 agonist ivuxolimab in advanced cancers. Study-wide background: Therapy given before enrollment (anti-PD-1, anti-PD-L1 or anti-CTLA-4) was allowed, and 35% to 45% had some.

Regarding the study as a whole: Some patients who did not respond also had low normalized T-cell clonal expansion. Clones of CD4+ and CD8+ blood T cells grew by week 6 at doses of 0.1 to 3.0 mg/kg.

Repertoires were generated with immunoSEQ multiplex PCR, while TCRdb's copy carries only in-frame clones and drops some. The data hold around 100,000 clones, with about 88% observed a single time. V was cut by 0 bases and J by 3 bases, with 9 bases left in between. CDR1 SGHRS and CDR2 YFSETQ come from the germline V gene. This CDR3 is built from 14 residues. The TCR was taken from an adult with an advanced solid tumor such as melanoma, head and neck, liver or kidney cancer. The sample consisted of CD4+ or CD8+ T cells sorted from blood, taken in a trial of the OX40 agonist ivuxolimab. This chain links TRBV5-1 with TRBJ1-2; possibly TRBD1 for D (5 bases). The DNA for the CDR3 is TGCGCCAGCAGCTTGGCGGGGCCCCACTATGGCTACACCTTC. Its protein is CASSLAGPHYGYTF.